The clone carrying this T cell receptor (beta chain) was detected a few times. Antigen: not known. Trimming removed 3 bases at V and 9 bases at J, with 18 bases between. CDR3 length equals 15 residues. Germline-derived CDR1 and CDR2 are MGHDK and SYGVNS. TCRdb re-called the RT-PCR reads through MiXCR, storing one row per CDR3 protein. The sample carries about 800,000 distinct CDR3 sequences, roughly 20% recorded once. These data originate in a study of response to subunit inactivated influenza vaccine. Whole-study results and caveats: The authors suggested that few new T cells are recruited per seasonal influenza vaccination.

The chain joins TRBV25-1 to TRBJ2-1; D might be TRBD2 (6 bases). This clonotype originated in a man in his fifties or sixties who received an inactivated influenza vaccine. This specimen consisted of PBMCs from blood, obtained 4 to 6 days after vaccination. The CDR3 bases are TGTGCCAGCAGTGATTTGCGGGATTTAGGCCGTGAGCAGTTCTTC. It yields the protein CASSDLRDLGREQFF. The entire variable domain, with the rest obtained from reference TRBV25-1 and TRBJ2-1, is as follows: EADIYQTPRYLVIGTGKKITLECSQTMGHDKMYWYQQDPGMELHLIHYSYGVNSTEKGDLSSESTVSRIRTEHFPLTLESARPSHTSQYLCASSDLRDLGREQFFGPGTRLTVL.